This T cell receptor (beta chain) was sequenced in a study of cytomegalovirus exposure and HLA in healthy donors. The PCR ran on 60 Vbeta and 13 Jbeta primers. The data were produced by immunoSEQ multiplex PCR, yet TCRdb's version contains in-frame clones alone and is incomplete. The table has about 150,000 clones, less than 80% seen once. The CDR3 runs 16 residues. CDR1 is SGHRS and CDR2 is YFSETQ in the germline V gene. V lost 3 bases, J lost 4 bases, and 11 bases stayed unmatched. Source material: PBMCs. This clonotype was obtained from a man aged 25-40 years in good health and CMV-seronegative. The J gene is TRBJ2-7, the V gene TRBV5-1; 9 bases agree with TRBD2. CDR3 protein: CASSWGGASGDYEQYF. The CDR3 nucleotides read TGCGCCAGCAGCTGGGGGGGGGCTAGCGGGGATTACGAGCAGTACTTC.